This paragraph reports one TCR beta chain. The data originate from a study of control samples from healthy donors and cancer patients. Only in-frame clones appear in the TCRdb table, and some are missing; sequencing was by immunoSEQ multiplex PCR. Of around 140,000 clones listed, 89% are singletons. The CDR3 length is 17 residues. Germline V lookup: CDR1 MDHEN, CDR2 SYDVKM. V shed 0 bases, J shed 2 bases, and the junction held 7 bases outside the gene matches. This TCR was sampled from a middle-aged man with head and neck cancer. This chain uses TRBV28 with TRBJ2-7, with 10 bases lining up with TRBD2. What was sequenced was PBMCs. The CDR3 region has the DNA TGTGCCAGCAGTTTATGGGGGCTAGCGGGAGTACCCTACGAGCAGTACTTC. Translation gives CASSLWGLAGVPYEQYF.